The 24 T cell receptor beta chains given below trace back to one sample, sequenced in a study of blood T cell repertoires in COVID-19. Clones were sequenced by immunoSEQ multiplex PCR, and TCRdb holds only the in-frame ones, with some missing. Of about 62,000 clones in the sample, just under 95% were seen once. The sequencing sample was made of peripheral blood. The receptors shown here come from a human donor in a cohort sampled during active COVID-19.

The J gene is TRBJ1-6, the V gene TRBV25-1, with D unclear. Germline V lookup: CDR1 MGHDK, CDR2 SYGVNS. The CDR3 is 14 amino acids. The V end lost 6 bases, the J end lost 6 bases, and 12 bases lay between the germline ends. CDR3 residues: CASRPEGSNSPLHF. The CDR3 nucleotides are TGTGCCAGCAGACCCGAGGGCTCTAATTCACCCCTCCACTTT.

The rearrangement joins TRBV7-3 to TRBJ2-2; D possibly corresponds to TRBD2 (6 bases). The germline V gene has CDR1 SGHTA and CDR2 FQGTGA. V lost 5 bases and J 6 bases, leaving 10 bases between the germline ends. The CDR3 has 13 residues. The CDR3 is CASSHTSPGELFF. As DNA, the CDR3 is TGTGCCAGCAGCCACACTAGCCCCGGGGAGCTGTTTTTT.

The V call is TRBV4-2, the J call TRBJ1-5; no definite D call. Germline V gene data show CDR1 as LGHNA and CDR2 as YNFKEQ. V dropped 1 base and J dropped 3 bases, with 13 bases sitting between them. This CDR3 has 16 amino acids. CDR3 in DNA: TGTGCCAGCAGCCAAGGAGGACGGGGTTTCAATCAGCCCCAGCATTTT. This encodes CASSQGGRGFNQPQHF.

The chain links TRBV4-1 to TRBJ2-3, with a tentative D call TRBD1 (5 bases). The CDR3 spans 15 residues. In germline, CDR1 is MGHRA, CDR2 YSYEKL. V dropped 3 bases and J dropped 2 bases, with 12 bases sitting between them. As DNA, the CDR3 is TGCGCCAGCAGCCATTCAGGGCAGGCCACAGATACGCAGTATTTT. It specifies CASSHSGQATDTQYF.

The chain joins TRBV9 to TRBJ2-2; 9 nucleotides agree with TRBD1. The ends lost 3 bases at V and 3 bases at J; junction bases unmatched: 9. The germline V gene has CDR1 SGDLS and CDR2 YYNGEE. The CDR3 has 17 residues. Here the CDR3 DNA reads TGTGCCAGCAGCGGCCGGGACAGGGCTTGGGACACCGGGGAGCTGTTTTTT. Its translation is CASSGRDRAWDTGELFF. Using reference TRBV9 and TRBJ2-2 for the parts outside the CDR3, the full variable domain is DSGVTQTPKHLITATGQRVTLRCSPRSGDLSVYWYQQSLDQGLQFLIQYYNGEERAKGNILERFSAQQFPDLHSELNLSSLELGDSALYFCASSGRDRAWDTGELFFGEGSRLTVL.

V gene TRBV6-2 or TRBV6-3 combines with J gene TRBJ2-5; D not certain. CDR1 is MNHEY and CDR2 is SVGEGT in the germline V gene. The CDR3 is 13 residues long. V was shortened by 5 bases and J by 1 base, with 8 bases between the two germline ends. The CDR3 nucleotides read TGTGCCAGCAGTCGAACTGGCCAAGAGACCCAGTACTTC. Encoded protein: CASSRTGQETQYF.

This chain joins TRBV28 and TRBJ2-7; 9 nucleotides agree with TRBD1. CDR1 and CDR2 (germline): MDHEN, SYDVKM. This CDR3 is built from 13 residues. Losses at the gene ends were 7 bases for V and 7 bases for J; bases not matched to a gene: 8. The CDR3 spells CASTGTGIPEQYF. As DNA, the CDR3 is TGTGCCAGCACAGGGACAGGGATCCCTGAGCAGTACTTC.

V is TRBV6-5 and J is TRBJ2-2; D not resolved. Trimming cost V 6 bases and J 7 bases, with 9 bases left between them. The CDR3 loop spans 12 amino acids. Germline CDR1 reads MNHEY; CDR2 reads SVGAGI. The CDR3 spells CASSSPGGELFF. CDR3 sequence (DNA): TGTGCCAGCAGCTCCCCGGGCGGGGAGCTGTTTTTT.

V usage is TRBV19 and J usage is TRBJ2-5; TRBD1 matches at 11 bases. V was pared by 6 bases and J by 4 bases, with 4 bases of the junction left unmatched. Germline values: CDR1 LNHDA, CDR2 SQIVND (reference sequence). The CDR3 totals 14 residues. CDR3 DNA sequence: TGTGCCAGTAGGGACAGGGGGCGCGGAGAGACCCAGTACTTC. It translates to CASRDRGRGETQYF.

The gene calls are TRBV19 and TRBJ1-2, with D tentatively TRBD1 (6 bases). Germline V gives CDR1 LNHDA, CDR2 SQIVND (reference sequence). The CDR3 is made up of 16 amino acids. Trimming shortened V by 3 bases and J by 6 bases, and 20 bases separated the two germline ends. CDR3 bases: TGTGCCAGTAGTATGCCCGGGACACCGATCCGGCATGGCTACACCTTC. Encoded protein: CASSMPGTPIRHGYTF.

This chain links TRBV7-8 with TRBJ2-7, with D unclear. CDR1 SGHVS and CDR2 FQNEAQ come from the germline V gene. The CDR3 extends over 14 amino acids. Deletions cut 4 bases from V and 3 bases from J, with 13 bases between. CDR3 coding DNA: TGTGCCAGCAGCTCCGCGGTACTTCTCTACGAGCAGTACTTC. It yields the protein CASSSAVLLYEQYF.

This chain connects TRBV9 to TRBJ2-1; D perhaps matches TRBD2 (6 bases). Trimming pared 4 bases from V and 6 bases from J, leaving 14 bases between. This CDR3 contains 14 residues. Germline V lookup: CDR1 SGDLS, CDR2 YYNGEE. CDR3 sequence reads: CASSPPAGSNEQFF. CDR3 coding DNA: TGTGCCAGCAGCCCCCCGGCGGGGAGCAATGAGCAGTTCTTC.

The chain recombines TRBV7-2 with TRBJ2-5, with D unclear. Germline V gene sequence: CDR1 SGHTA, CDR2 FQGNSA. This CDR3 region has 14 residues. V was cut by 8 bases and J by 5 bases, with 18 bases left in between. The CDR3 sequence is CASRPRYTEETQYF. DNA of the CDR3: TGTGCCAGCCGCCCCCGATACACAGAGGAGACCCAGTACTTC.

J is TRBJ1-5 and V is TRBV28; TRBD1 agrees at 7 bases. Per the germline V gene, CDR1 is MDHEN and CDR2 is SYDVKM. After removal of 5 bases from V and 0 bases from J, the junction contained 10 bases not matched to a gene. The CDR3 is 17 amino acids. As DNA, the CDR3 is TGTGCCAGCAGTCGACAGGGAATGGGGTATAGCAATCAGCCCCAGCATTTT. It is translated as CASSRQGMGYSNQPQHF. Together with reference TRBV28 and TRBJ1-5, the CDR3 gives the full variable domain: DVKVTQSSRYLVKRTGEKVFLECVQDMDHENMFWYRQDPGLGLRLIYFSYDVKMKEKGDIPEGYSVSREKKERFSLILESASTNQTSMYLCASSRQGMGYSNQPQHFGDGTRLSIL.

The CDR3 DNA follows: TGTGCCAGCAGTTACGCGGGTGGCGAGCAGTACTTC. Protein product: CASSYAGGEQYF. The genes are TRBV6-5 and TRBJ2-7; D is possibly TRBD2 (5 bases). The V end lost 2 bases, the J end lost 6 bases, and 8 bases lay between the germline ends. The germline gives CDR1 MNHEY, CDR2 SVGAGI. CDR3 size: 12 residues.

V and J are TRBV14 and TRBJ2-7, with D uncertain. CDR1 and CDR2 (germline): SGHDN, FVKESK. V was shortened by 0 bases and J by 6 bases, with 12 bases between the two germline ends. CDR3 length equals 14 residues. CDR3 sequence (DNA): TGTGCCAGCAGCCAAGATATGGCTAGGCGCGAGCAGTACTTC. It codes for CASSQDMARREQYF.

The chain is built from TRBV10-3 and TRBJ2-1; 7 positions agree with TRBD2. This CDR3 is built from 18 residues. Losses at the gene ends were 6 bases for V and 1 base for J; bases not matched to a gene: 15. The V gene's germline CDR1 is ENHRY and CDR2 SYGVKD. The CDR3 loop is CAIRNSAGEWWSYNEQFF. In DNA, the CDR3 is TGTGCCATCAGGAATAGTGCGGGGGAGTGGTGGTCCTACAATGAGCAGTTCTTC.

The V and J genes are TRBV4-3 and TRBJ2-1; 7 bases are shared with TRBD2. The V segment lost 1 base and the J segment 13 bases; nucleotides outside the gene matches: 7. Germline V lookup: CDR1 LGHNA, CDR2 YSLEER. The CDR3 extends over 13 amino acids. For the CDR3, the DNA is TGCGCCAGCAGCCAAGCCGAGCGGGATACCCAGTTCTTC. Protein: CASSQAERDTQFF.

V and J are TRBV18 and TRBJ1-1; TRBD1 might be the D (5 bases). CDR1 is KGHSH, CDR2 LQKENI, per germline. The V end was cut by 3 bases, the J end by 1 base, with 12 bases between. This CDR3 has 15 amino acids. CDR3 in amino acids: CASSPWDSTNTEAFF. As DNA, the CDR3 is TGTGCCAGCTCACCCTGGGACTCTACGAACACTGAAGCTTTCTTT.

The CDR3 here is CASSVAGSGGVQETQYF. The CDR3 bases are TGTGCCAGCAGCGTAGCTGGGAGCGGGGGGGTCCAAGAGACCCAGTACTTC. The V and J genes are TRBV9 and TRBJ2-5, with TRBD2 matching 10 bases. Looked up from germline, CDR1 is SGDLS and CDR2 is YYNGEE. The CDR3 totals 17 residues. V was clipped by 0 bases and J by 1 base; unmatched bases: 6.

The gene calls are TRBV18 and TRBJ2-7; 9 bases fit TRBD2. Germline CDR1 and CDR2: KGHSH and LQKENI. V lost 3 bases and J lost 7; bases outside the gene matches: 13. CDR3 length: 16 residues. The CDR3 loop reads CASSPIAGAPAGEQYF. CDR3 bases: TGTGCCAGCTCACCTATAGCGGGAGCCCCCGCGGGAGAGCAGTACTTC.

V and J are TRBV25-1 and TRBJ2-4, with a possible D match to TRBD2 (5 bases). This CDR3 has 17 residues. Germline CDR1 MGHDK, CDR2 SYGVNS. Trimming pared 1 base from V and 2 bases from J, leaving 15 bases between. CDR3 region: CASSELGSGPSKNIQYF. The CDR3 DNA follows: TGTGCCAGCAGTGAATTGGGCAGCGGCCCATCCAAAAACATTCAGTACTTC. Together with reference TRBV25-1 and TRBJ2-4, the CDR3 gives the full variable domain: EADIYQTPRYLVIGTGKKITLECSQTMGHDKMYWYQQDPGMELHLIHYSYGVNSTEKGDLSSESTVSRIRTEHFPLTLESARPSHTSQYLCASSELGSGPSKNIQYFGAGTRLSVL.

In DNA form, the CDR3 reads TGTGCCACCAGCAGAGACTTACCTCCCTCGGGGAATGAGCAGTTCTTC. Its protein product is CATSRDLPPSGNEQFF. The chain carries TRBV15 and TRBJ2-1; D perhaps matches TRBD2 (5 bases). V was clipped by 0 bases and J by 7 bases, with 16 bases between them. Germline CDR1 is LNHNV and CDR2 is YYDKDF (reference sequence). This CDR3 contains 16 residues.

The V gene is TRBV4-1, the J gene TRBJ2-4, with D perhaps TRBD1 (6 bases). V gave up 3 bases and J gave up 7 bases, with 16 bases separating them. The germline V gene has CDR1 MGHRA and CDR2 YSYEKL. The CDR3 runs to 15 residues. This chain's CDR3 is CASSQTGLPGNIQYF. The DNA of the CDR3 is TGCGCCAGCAGCCAGACAGGCCTCCCGGGGAACATTCAGTACTTC.